What follows is one T cell receptor beta chain and its context. The data originate from a study of blood T cells in healthy people across ages. A J-beta primer mix and a sample-barcoded 5' primer were used in a second PCR of about 7 to 11 cycles. One entry per CDR3 protein, called by TCRdb with MiXCR from the 5' RACE reads. The sample contains around 1,600,000 distinct CDR3 sequences, about 42% of which appear only once. Trimming took off 2 bases at V and 14 bases at J, with 10 bases between the two ends. This CDR3 spans 11 amino acids. The gene calls are TRBV12-3 or TRBV12-4 and TRBJ2-1; D remains unclear. The sequence derives from a woman in her late teens or twenties in good health. The specimen was blood. The CDR3 DNA is TGTGCCAGCAGTTTAACCGGGTATAAGTTCTTC. Encoded protein: CASSLTGYKFF.